Reported below is one TCR beta chain. Its specificity is not known. Treatment defined: approximately 9-day PBMC culture with coronavirus spike peptide pools or control peptides (ViraFEST assay). Researchers grew the cells for 10 days and then pulled out CD4+ T cells by negative selection. The CDR3 is 16 residues long. Germline lookup yields CDR1 DFQATT and CDR2 SNEGSKA (reference sequence). The V end was cut by 1 base, the J end by 3 bases, with 16 bases between. The source of the sample is a study of vaccination and CD4 T cells after COVID-19. Study-wide background: Each post-COVID sample was drawn after diagnosis, and the median interval was approximately 100 days (range 35 to 161). The authors used overlapping spike peptides from SARS-CoV-2, HCoV-NL63, HCoV-OC43 and HCoV-229E to stimulate cells.

Researchers used the Oncomine TCR Beta short-read assay to sequence DNA from cultured CD4+ T cells. TCRdb reprocessed the PCR reads with MiXCR, giving one entry per CDR3 protein. The data hold some 16,000 distinct CDR3 sequences, with roughly 73% observed a single time. The rearrangement uses TRBV20-1 and TRBJ1-5, with D unresolved. The receptor comes from a human donor who had recovered from COVID-19. Sequencing used CD4+ T cells from blood, cultured in vitro. Here the CDR3 reads CSARVAAGGDNQPQHF. The CDR3 bases are TGCAGTGCTAGAGTGGCCGCCGGAGGAGACAATCAGCCCCAGCATTTT.